The clone carrying this TCR beta chain was detected only a few times. Its antigen remains unknown. This entry belongs to a study of blood T cells in healthy people across ages. For the second PCR, which ran for about 7 to 12 cycles, a sample-barcoded 5' primer and a J-beta primer mix were used. In TCRdb, the 5' RACE reads were re-called with MiXCR into one record per CDR3 protein. The sample has about 670,000 distinct CDR3 sequences; more than 45% are singletons. The CDR3 has 17 residues. V was pared by 3 bases and J by 5 bases, with 11 bases of the junction left unmatched. Germline CDR1 reads ENHRY; CDR2 reads SYGVKD. Study conclusions and caveats: TCR beta diversity correlated strongly with naive T cell percentage.

The sequenced sample was blood. The TCR originated in a woman of 80 years or more in good health. The J gene is TRBJ2-1, the V gene TRBV10-3; 9 nucleotides match TRBD1. This chain's CDR3 is CAISDSDRGVRNNEQFF. The CDR3 nucleotides read TGTGCCATCAGTGATTCCGACAGGGGGGTTCGGAACAATGAGCAGTTCTTC.